These 12 T cell receptor beta chains originate from one sample sequenced in a study of blood T cell repertoires in COVID-19. Sequencing used immunoSEQ multiplex PCR; TCRdb keeps in-frame clones, though not all of them. In the table there are approximately 350,000 clones, around 83% of which are singletons. The sample consisted of peripheral blood. The receptors were sampled from a man aged 25 to 45 with active or convalescent COVID-19.

This chain uses TRBV27 with TRBJ2-1; 12 bases line up with TRBD2. J was trimmed by 15 bases and V by 0 bases; bases with no gene match: 3. This CDR3 region has 13 residues. The V gene's germline CDR1 is MNHEY and CDR2 SMNVEV (reference sequence). Written as DNA, the CDR3 is TGTGCCAGCAGTTTATCGGGGGGACTAGCGGGGTTCTTC. Protein product: CASSLSGGLAGFF.

Only a few counts were recorded for this clone. The genes are TRBV12-3 or TRBV12-4 and TRBJ2-3; no clear D. Trimming removed 6 bases from V and 6 bases from J, with 10 bases in between. The CDR3 consists of 12 residues. CDR3 loop: CASSRLRDTQYF. The CDR3 nucleotides read TGTGCCAGCAGCCGGCTCAGGGATACGCAGTATTTT.

Only a few counts were recorded for this clone. The rearrangement uses TRBV12-3 or TRBV12-4 and TRBJ1-6; 8 nucleotides line up with TRBD1. V shed 10 bases and J 8 bases; nucleotides not matched to a gene: 4. The CDR3 loop spans 12 amino acids. The CDR3 coding sequence is TGTGCCATAATGACAGGGGATTCACCCCTCCACTTT. Protein sequence: CAIMTGDSPLHF.

The chain recombines TRBV27 with TRBJ2-6; possibly TRBD1 for D (5 bases). V gave up 6 bases and J gave up 0 bases, with 9 bases separating them. Germline assignment: CDR1 MNHEY and CDR2 SMNVEV (reference sequence). The CDR3 totals 15 residues. The CDR3 region is CASRDSFSGANVLTF. The CDR3 DNA reads as TGTGCCAGCAGAGACAGTTTCTCTGGGGCCAACGTCCTGACTTTC.

This chain links TRBV14 with TRBJ2-1; the D is unclear. The CDR3 covers 11 residues. Looked up from germline, CDR1 is SGHDN and CDR2 is FVKESK. Between the trimmed V and J ends, which lost 0 bases and 9 bases, there was a span of 3 bases. CDR3 region: CASSQDSEQFF. CDR3 nucleotide sequence: TGTGCCAGCAGCCAAGACAGTGAGCAGTTCTTC. The complete variable domain, with remaining parts taken from reference TRBV14 and TRBJ2-1, reads EAGVTQFPSHSVIEKGQTVTLRCDPISGHDNLYWYRRVMGKEIKFLLHFVKESKQDESGMPNNRFLAERTGGTYSTLKVQPAELEDSGVYFCASSQDSEQFFGPGTRLTVL.

This clone was recorded a few times. This chain uses TRBV19 with TRBJ2-7, with unresolved D. Germline V gives CDR1 LNHDA, CDR2 SQIVND (reference sequence). This CDR3 has 13 amino acids. Trimming left V 3 bases short and J 1 base short, with 7 bases between. The CDR3 DNA reads TGTGCCAGTAGTATGGCCAGTTCCTACGAGCAGTACTTC. Residues: CASSMASSYEQYF. Looking up the rest from reference TRBV19 and TRBJ2-7 gives the full variable domain: DGGITQSPKYLFRKEGQNVTLSCEQNLNHDAMYWYRQDPGQGLRLIYYSQIVNDFQKGDIAEGYSVSREKKESFPLTVTSAQKNPTAFYLCASSMASSYEQYFGPGTRLTVT.

The CDR3 reads CASRLGVNQPQHF. In DNA form, the CDR3 reads TGTGCCAGCAGGCTAGGGGTCAATCAGCCCCAGCATTTT. This chain connects TRBV2 to TRBJ1-5; TRBD1 is a possible D gene (5 bases). Deletions cut 6 bases from V and 3 bases from J, with 9 bases between. Looked up from germline, CDR1 is SNHLY and CDR2 is FYNNEI. This CDR3 comprises 13 residues.

The chain is built from TRBV6-5 and TRBJ2-7; 9 bases line up with TRBD1. After removal of 4 bases from V and 2 bases from J, the junction contained 3 bases not matched to a gene. There are 14 residues in the CDR3. Germline assignment: CDR1 MNHEY and CDR2 SVGAGI. For the CDR3, the DNA is TGTGCCAGCAGTTCCGGGACAGGGACCTACGAGCAGTACTTC. This sequence encodes CASSSGTGTYEQYF.

A remark on this clone: This may arise from a read error, as a much more abundant clone is one base away. Other DNA variants within this sample encode the same CDR3. The V call is TRBV7-2, the J call TRBJ1-1, with 7 positions matching TRBD1. The ends lost 3 bases at V and 2 bases at J; junction bases unmatched: 3. CDR1 and CDR2 (germline): SGHTA, FQGNSA. The CDR3 loop spans 14 amino acids. CDR3 residues: CASSLAGGNTEAFF. DNA for the CDR3: TGTGCCAGCAGCTTGGCAGGGGGAAACACTGAAGCTTTCTTT.

The chain recombines TRBV7-2 with TRBJ1-5; 7 nucleotides line up with TRBD1. Trimming at V came to 6 bases and at J to 4 bases, leaving 6 bases not matched to a gene. Germline lookup yields CDR1 SGHTA and CDR2 FQGNSA. The CDR3 runs 14 residues. CDR3 DNA sequence: TGTGCCAGCAGACGGACAGGCGCAAATCAGCCCCAGCATTTT. Its protein is CASRRTGANQPQHF. Together with reference TRBV7-2 and TRBJ1-5, the CDR3 gives the full variable domain: GAGVSQSPSNKVTEKGKDVELRCDPISGHTALYWYRQSLGQGLEFLIYFQGNSAPDKSGLPSDRFSAERTGGSVSTLTIQRTQQEDSAVYLCASRRTGANQPQHFGDGTRLSIL.

In nucleotides, the CDR3 is TGTGCCAGCAGCCCTACAGGGGGCTGGAGGGAGACCCAGTACTTC. Translating it yields CASSPTGGWRETQYF. The chain has TRBV7-7 and TRBJ2-5; 9 bases fit TRBD1. The CDR3 runs to 15 residues. Germline CDR1 SSHAT, CDR2 FNYEAQ (reference sequence). V shed 5 bases and J 5 bases; nucleotides not matched to a gene: 9.

J is TRBJ2-5 and V is TRBV7-9; D perhaps matches TRBD2 (5 bases). The ends were cut back, 4 bases at V and 5 bases at J, with 17 bases in the middle. CDR1 SEHNR and CDR2 FQNEAQ come from the germline V gene (reference sequence). The CDR3 has 15 residues. This CDR3 is CASSSLNSGGETQYF. The CDR3 DNA sequence: TGTGCCAGCAGCTCCCTGAACAGCGGCGGGGAGACCCAGTACTTC.